This passage covers 22 T cell receptor beta chains from one sample sequenced in a study of regulatory T cells in long-lasting Graves disease. Researchers made TCR beta libraries by using iRepertoire HTBI primers and running Arm-PCR on CDR3 regions. Each CDR3 protein gets one entry after TCRdb re-called the multiplex PCR reads with MiXCR. The sample carries approximately 500,000 distinct CDR3 sequences, 20% to 25% recorded once. Described time point: persistent/refractory GD, antithyroid drugs over 5 years with positive TRAb. PBMC-extracted RNA yielded the TCR library. Sequenced material: peripheral blood mononuclear cells (PBMCs), taken when the disease was refractory, from a patient treated with antithyroid drugs. The receptors were gathered from a female donor with Graves disease.

The gene calls are TRBV24-1 and TRBJ1-5, with D perhaps TRBD1 (5 bases). V was clipped by 4 bases and J by 0 bases, with 21 bases between them. This CDR3 region has 19 residues. Germline CDR1 KGHDR, CDR2 SFDVKD. The CDR3 DNA follows: TGTGCCACCAGTGACACCCCCCCGACAGAGACCCATAGCAATCAGCCCCAGCATTTT. It specifies CATSDTPPTETHSNQPQHF.

Comments on this clonotype: The likely explanation is a read error, given a far larger clone one base away. The chain carries TRBV6-4 and TRBJ2-7, with TRBD1 as a possible D gene (6 bases). Germline values: CDR1 MRHNA, CDR2 SNTAGT. This CDR3 region has 13 residues. The CDR3: CDSTGNLLYEQYF. DNA of the CDR3: TGTGACAGCACAGGGAACTTGTTGTACGAGCAGTACTTC.

The chain is built from TRBV28 and TRBJ2-7, with D perhaps assigned TRBD1 or TRBD2 (5 bases each). V was pared by 4 bases and J by 4 bases, with 14 bases between. The CDR3 length is 14 residues. Per germline, CDR1 MDHEN and CDR2 SYDVKM. CDR3 loop: CASSYSGQDYEQYF. CDR3 sequence (DNA): TGTGCCAGCAGTTACTCGGGGCAGGATTACGAGCAGTACTTC. The full variable domain, its missing parts supplied by reference TRBV28 and TRBJ2-7, is DVKVTQSSRYLVKRTGEKVFLECVQDMDHENMFWYRQDPGLGLRLIYFSYDVKMKEKGDIPEGYSVSREKKERFSLILESASTNQTSMYLCASSYSGQDYEQYFGPGTRLTVT.

This clonotype was detected many times. The chain links TRBV12-3 or TRBV12-4 to TRBJ1-4; 8 bases line up with TRBD1. Unmatched junction bases numbered 5, after V lost 6 bases and J lost 5 bases. The CDR3 runs 14 residues. The DNA for the CDR3 is TGTGCCAGCAGGGCAGGGGGCTGGAATGAAAAACTGTTTTTT. Translated, it gives CASRAGGWNEKLFF.

Points on this clonotype: This likely comes from a read error, as the CDR3 has no conserved phenylalanine or tryptophan at its end. It is unclear where the CDR3 begins or ends on the DNA, so no DNA is shown, and the CDR3 is as TCRdb lists it. V usage is TRBV10-3 and J usage is TRBJ2-7. Germline CDR1 is ENHRY and CDR2 is SYGVKD. Termini included, the CDR3 measures 8 amino acids. CDR3 in amino acids: CAISEEYS.

This clonotype was recorded a few times. The gene calls are TRBV6-1 and TRBJ1-5, with TRBD1 as a possible D gene (6 bases). This CDR3 contains 15 residues. V lost 7 bases, J lost 5 bases, and 18 bases lay in between. The germline V gene has CDR1 MNHNS and CDR2 SASEGT. The CDR3 loop reads CASTTLRGAYQPQHF. The DNA for the CDR3 is TGTGCCAGCACTACCCTTCGGGGGGCTTATCAGCCCCAGCATTTT.

This clonotype has just one count. This may come from a read error, since a much larger clone is one base off. V is TRBV7-2 and J is TRBJ2-7; 10 bases fit TRBD2. Looked up from germline, CDR1 is SGHTA and CDR2 is FQGNSA. The trim removed 8 bases at V and 2 bases at J, leaving 9 bases unmatched. CDR3 length equals 15 residues. CDR3 nucleotides: TGTGCCAGCGGCCCACGGACTAGCGGAGCCTACGAGCAGTACTTC. This encodes CASGPRTSGAYEQYF.

This clonotype was observed a few times. V and J are TRBV7-3 and TRBJ2-2; TRBD2 agrees at 8 bases. The CDR3 length is 17 residues. CDR1 and CDR2 from the germline V gene are SGHTA and FQGTGA. V dropped 0 bases and J dropped 6; count of bases not matched to a gene: 9. CDR3 region: CASSLTSGLAGSGELFF. For the CDR3, the DNA is TGTGCCAGCAGCTTAACGTCAGGACTAGCCGGGTCCGGGGAGCTGTTTTTT. Variable domain in full (rest from reference TRBV7-3 and TRBJ2-2): GAGVSQTPSNKVTEKGKYVELRCDPISGHTALYWYRQSLGQGPEFLIYFQGTGAADDSGLPNDRFFAVRPEGSVSTLKIQRTERGDSAVYLCASSLTSGLAGSGELFFGEGSRLTVL.

There are many counts of this clonotype. The J gene is TRBJ2-5, the V gene TRBV27; TRBD1 aligns across 11 bases. CDR1 is MNHEY, CDR2 SMNVEV, per germline (reference sequence). The V and J ends lost 5 bases and 5 bases, in that order; junction bases with no gene match: 13. The length of the CDR3 is 17 residues. The CDR3 region is CASSPWTGGPPGETQYF. CDR3 nucleotides: TGTGCCAGCAGTCCTTGGACAGGGGGCCCGCCGGGGGAGACCCAGTACTTC.

This clonotype was detected ten times or more. The rearrangement links TRBV7-8 to TRBJ2-7; D call uncertain. Germline V gives CDR1 SGHVS, CDR2 FQNEAQ. This CDR3 region has 12 residues. Trimming took 3 bases from V and 2 from J, leaving 5 bases between them. CDR3 protein: CASSFSTYEQYF. As DNA, the CDR3 is TGTGCCAGCAGCTTCTCTACCTACGAGCAGTACTTC.

This clonotype was seen repeatedly, ten times or more. This sequence joins TRBV12-3 or TRBV12-4 and TRBJ1-2, with D possibly matching TRBD1 (5 bases). The CDR3 is made up of 14 amino acids. The V gene lost 0 bases and the J gene lost 7 bases, with 12 bases spanning the gap. CDR3 protein: CASSLAWQGGGYTF. Written as DNA, the CDR3 is TGTGCCAGCAGTTTAGCGTGGCAGGGCGGTGGCTACACCTTC.

The chain couples TRBV30 to TRBJ2-7, with 9 bases matching TRBD1. Germline-derived CDR1 and CDR2 are GTSNPN and SVGIG (reference sequence). CDR3 length equals 14 residues. The ends lost 1 base at V and 2 bases at J; junction bases unmatched: 3. CDR3 in amino acids: CAWSGTGDPYEQYF. CDR3 nucleotide sequence: TGTGCCTGGAGTGGGACAGGGGACCCCTACGAGCAGTACTTC.

This clonotype was counted a few times. Given a much more abundant clone one base away, this may be a read error. The chain carries TRBV28 and TRBJ1-3; no reliable D call. This CDR3 contains 15 residues. Looked up from germline, CDR1 is MDHEN and CDR2 is SYDVKM. CDR3 DNA sequence: TGTGCCAGCAGTCGAAATACCGGGGTAGGAAACGCCATATATTTT. Its protein is CASSRNTGVGNAIYF.

Ten or more counts support this clonotype. The chain joins TRBV11-1 to TRBJ2-2; 10 nucleotides line up with TRBD2. The ends lost 4 bases at V and 1 base at J; junction bases unmatched: 0. Germline assignment: CDR1 SGHAT and CDR2 FQDESV (reference sequence). The CDR3 length is 15 residues. The CDR3, as DNA: TGTGCCAGCAGCTCTAGCGGGGGGAACACCGGGGAGCTGTTTTTT. It encodes CASSSSGGNTGELFF.

The V call is TRBV3-1, the J call TRBJ1-5; a possible D gene is TRBD1 (6 bases). Germline assignment: CDR1 LGHDT and CDR2 YNNKEL (reference sequence). Trimming removed 2 bases from V and 2 bases from J, with 13 bases in between. The CDR3 has 16 residues. CDR3 sequence: CASSQFGGGGNQPQHF. The CDR3 DNA reads TGTGCCAGCAGCCAATTCGGAGGGGGGGGCAATCAGCCCCAGCATTTT.

Ten or more counts support this clonotype. DNA of the CDR3: TGTGCCAGCAGTTTAATGGGCAACCCTCGTGGGGGCTACACCTTC. Amino acids: CASSLMGNPRGGYTF. The chain has TRBV28 and TRBJ1-2; unclear D gene. The ends were cut back, 2 bases at V and 8 bases at J, with 18 bases in the middle. The V gene's germline CDR1 is MDHEN and CDR2 SYDVKM. The CDR3 consists of 15 residues.

This clonotype occurred many times. The gene calls are TRBV7-8 and TRBJ1-2; TRBD1 matches at 7 bases. The V and J ends lost 0 bases and 2 bases, in that order; junction bases with no gene match: 6. The CDR3 contains 16 residues. CDR1 is SGHVS and CDR2 is FQNEAQ in the germline V gene. CDR3 protein: CASSLAGQAGNYGYTF. CDR3 coding DNA: TGTGCCAGCAGCTTAGCCGGACAGGCGGGAAACTATGGCTACACCTTC.

This clonotype has only one observation. The chain links TRBV9 to TRBJ2-7; 9 bases fit TRBD1. Germline CDR1 and CDR2: SGDLS and YYNGEE. CDR3 size: 16 residues. The junction had 4 bases not matched to a gene; V was cut back by 0 bases and J by 0 bases. The CDR3 sequence: CASSVAGTGSSYEQYF. The CDR3 region has the DNA TGTGCCAGCAGCGTAGCCGGGACAGGGAGCTCCTACGAGCAGTACTTC.

The chain has TRBV28 and TRBJ2-1, with 12 bases identical to TRBD2. V lost 8 bases to trimming and J lost 6 bases; unmatched junction nucleotides: 11. Germline assignment: CDR1 MDHEN and CDR2 SYDVKM. This CDR3 has 16 amino acids. The DNA of the CDR3 is TGTGCCAGCCGTACGTTGGGACTAGCGGGCTGCAATGAGCAGTTCTTC. Amino acid sequence: CASRTLGLAGCNEQFF.

The chain carries TRBV7-8 and TRBJ2-7, with 8 bases identical to TRBD2. Looked up from germline, CDR1 is SGHVS and CDR2 is FQNEAQ. The CDR3 is 17 residues long. The junction had 11 bases not matched to a gene; V was cut back by 0 bases and J by 4 bases. CDR3 residues: CASSLAGAGGVGYEQYF. In nucleotides, the CDR3 is TGTGCCAGCAGCTTAGCGGGGGCGGGAGGCGTGGGTTACGAGCAGTACTTC.

This clonotype was recorded at least ten times. CDR3 nucleotides: TGTGCCAGCAGCTTAGGACTGGTGAACACTGAAGCTTTCTTT. The encoded protein is CASSLGLVNTEAFF. The chain recombines TRBV11-2 with TRBJ1-1, with D unresolved. V gave up 1 base and J gave up 0 bases, with 6 bases separating them. The germline gives CDR1 SGHAT, CDR2 FQNNGV. This CDR3 contains 14 residues.

This clonotype was seen a few times. V is TRBV30 and J is TRBJ1-2; D call uncertain. From germline, CDR1 is GTSNPN and CDR2 SVGIG (reference sequence). The CDR3 spans 12 residues. The V gene lost 4 bases and the J gene lost 2 bases, with 8 bases spanning the gap. The CDR3 DNA is TGTGCCTGGACGGGATTAAACTATGGCTACACCTTC. This translates into CAWTGLNYGYTF.